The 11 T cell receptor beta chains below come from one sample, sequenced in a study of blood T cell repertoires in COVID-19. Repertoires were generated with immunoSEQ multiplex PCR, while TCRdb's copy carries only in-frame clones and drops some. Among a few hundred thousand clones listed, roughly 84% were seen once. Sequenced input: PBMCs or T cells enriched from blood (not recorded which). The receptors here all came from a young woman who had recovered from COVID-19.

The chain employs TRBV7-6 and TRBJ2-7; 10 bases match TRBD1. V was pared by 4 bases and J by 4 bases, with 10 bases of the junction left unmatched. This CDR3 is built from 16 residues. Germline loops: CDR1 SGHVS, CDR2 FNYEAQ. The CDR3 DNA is TGTGCCAGCAGCTCCGCAGCCCGGGACAGGGGATACGAGCAGTACTTC. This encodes CASSSAARDRGYEQYF.

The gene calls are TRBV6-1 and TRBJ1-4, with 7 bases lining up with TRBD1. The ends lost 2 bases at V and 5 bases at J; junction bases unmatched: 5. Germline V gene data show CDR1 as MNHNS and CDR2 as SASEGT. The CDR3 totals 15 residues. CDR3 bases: TGTGCCAGCAGTGAAAGGGACAGAGGAAATGAAAAACTGTTTTTT. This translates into CASSERDRGNEKLFF.

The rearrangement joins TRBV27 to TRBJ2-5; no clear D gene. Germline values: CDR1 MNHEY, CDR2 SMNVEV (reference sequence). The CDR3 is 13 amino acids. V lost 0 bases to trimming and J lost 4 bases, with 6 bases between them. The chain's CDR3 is CASSLSGLETQYF. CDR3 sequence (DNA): TGTGCCAGCAGTTTATCGGGCCTAGAGACCCAGTACTTC.

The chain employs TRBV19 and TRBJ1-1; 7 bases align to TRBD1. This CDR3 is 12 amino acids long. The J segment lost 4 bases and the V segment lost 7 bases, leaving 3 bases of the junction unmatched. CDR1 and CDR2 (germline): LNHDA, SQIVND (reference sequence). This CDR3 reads CASTPGGTEAFF. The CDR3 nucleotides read TGTGCCAGTACCCCAGGGGGCACTGAAGCTTTCTTT. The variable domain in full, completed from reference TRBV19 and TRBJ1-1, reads DGGITQSPKYLFRKEGQNVTLSCEQNLNHDAMYWYRQDPGQGLRLIYYSQIVNDFQKGDIAEGYSVSREKKESFPLTVTSAQKNPTAFYLCASTPGGTEAFFGQGTRLTVV.

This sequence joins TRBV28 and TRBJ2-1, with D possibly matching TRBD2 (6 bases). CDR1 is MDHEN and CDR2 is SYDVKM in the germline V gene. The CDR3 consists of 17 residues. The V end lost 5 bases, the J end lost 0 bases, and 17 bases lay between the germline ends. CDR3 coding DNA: TGTGCCAGCAGTCCCTCGGGAGCTACCTTCTCCTACAATGAGCAGTTCTTC. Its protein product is CASSPSGATFSYNEQFF.

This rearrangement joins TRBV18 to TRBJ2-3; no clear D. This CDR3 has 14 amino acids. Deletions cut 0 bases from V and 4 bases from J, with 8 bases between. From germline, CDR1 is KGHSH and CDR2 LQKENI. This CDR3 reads CASSPPETADTQYF. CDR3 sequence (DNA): TGTGCCAGCTCACCACCAGAGACTGCAGATACGCAGTATTTT.

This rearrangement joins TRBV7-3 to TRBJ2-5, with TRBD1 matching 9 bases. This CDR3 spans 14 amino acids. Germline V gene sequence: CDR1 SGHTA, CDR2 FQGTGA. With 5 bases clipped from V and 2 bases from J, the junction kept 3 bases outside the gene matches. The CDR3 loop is CASSLTGGQETQYF. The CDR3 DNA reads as TGTGCCAGCAGCCTGACAGGGGGTCAAGAGACCCAGTACTTC.

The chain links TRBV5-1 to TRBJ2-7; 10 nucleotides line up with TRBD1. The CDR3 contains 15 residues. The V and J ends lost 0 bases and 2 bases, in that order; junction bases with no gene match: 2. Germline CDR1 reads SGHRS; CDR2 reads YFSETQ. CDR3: CASSLGQGATYEQYF. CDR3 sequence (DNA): TGCGCCAGCAGCTTGGGACAGGGGGCCACCTACGAGCAGTACTTC.

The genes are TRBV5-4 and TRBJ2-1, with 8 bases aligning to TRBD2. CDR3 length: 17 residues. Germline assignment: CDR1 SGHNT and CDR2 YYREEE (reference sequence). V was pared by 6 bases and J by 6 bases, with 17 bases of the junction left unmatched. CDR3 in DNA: TGTGCCAGCACCCTGGGGGGCGGGGGGCTGGCCGGCAATGAGCAGTTCTTC. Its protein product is CASTLGGGGLAGNEQFF.

The CDR3 reads CAISARTGPLMNTEAFF. In nucleotides, the CDR3 is TGTGCCATCAGTGCCCGGACAGGCCCTCTTATGAACACTGAAGCTTTCTTT. The chain employs TRBV10-3 and TRBJ1-1, with TRBD1 identical over 7 bases. Germline CDR1 ENHRY, CDR2 SYGVKD. V shed 4 bases and J 0 bases; nucleotides not matched to a gene: 11. The CDR3 runs 17 residues.

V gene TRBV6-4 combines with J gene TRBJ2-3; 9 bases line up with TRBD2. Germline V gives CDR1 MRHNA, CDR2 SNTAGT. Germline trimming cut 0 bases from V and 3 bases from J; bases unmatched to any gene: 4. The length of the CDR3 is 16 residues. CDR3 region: CASSDSRRGGTDTQYF. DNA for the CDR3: TGTGCCAGCAGTGACTCGAGGCGGGGGGGGACAGATACGCAGTATTTT.